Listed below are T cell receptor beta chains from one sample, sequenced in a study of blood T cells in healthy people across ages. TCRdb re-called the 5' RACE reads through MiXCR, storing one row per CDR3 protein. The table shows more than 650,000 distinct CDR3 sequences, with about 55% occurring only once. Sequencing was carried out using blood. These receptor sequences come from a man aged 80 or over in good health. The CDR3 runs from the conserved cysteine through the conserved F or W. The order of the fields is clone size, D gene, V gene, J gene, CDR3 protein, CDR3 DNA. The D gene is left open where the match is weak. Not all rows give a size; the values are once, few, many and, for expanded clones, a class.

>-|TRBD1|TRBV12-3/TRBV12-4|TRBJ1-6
CASSSGQGDNSPLHF
TGTGCCAGCAGCTCGGGACAGGGGGATAATTCACCCCTCCACTTT
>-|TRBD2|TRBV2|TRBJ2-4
CASSELAGGPKNIQYF
TGTGCCAGCAGTGAACTAGCGGGAGGCCCCAAAAACATTCAGTACTTC
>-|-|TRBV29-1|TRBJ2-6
CSVRDGGGSGANVLTF
TGCAGCGTAAGGGACGGTGGTGGCTCTGGGGCCAACGTCCTGACTTTC
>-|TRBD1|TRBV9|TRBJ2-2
CASSVFGQGAGELFF
TGTGCCAGCAGCGTATTTGGACAGGGAGCCGGGGAGCTGTTTTTT
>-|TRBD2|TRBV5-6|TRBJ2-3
CASASGSSNSRAYF
TGTGCCAGCGCTAGCGGGAGCTCGAACTCCCGCGCGTATTTT
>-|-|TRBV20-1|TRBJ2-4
CSAREQGLAKNIQYF
TGCAGTGCTAGAGAACAGGGTCTAGCCAAAAACATTCAGTACTTC
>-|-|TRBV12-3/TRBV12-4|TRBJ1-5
CASKDRFNQPQHF
TGTGCCAGCAAAGACAGGTTCAATCAGCCCCAGCATTTT
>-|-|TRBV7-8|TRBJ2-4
CASSPSPTVAKNIQYF
TGTGCCAGCAGCCCTAGCCCGACAGTAGCCAAAAACATTCAGTACTTC
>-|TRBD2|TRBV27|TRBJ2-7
CASREPGTSGYEQYF
TGTGCCAGCAGGGAACCCGGGACTAGCGGGTACGAGCAGTACTTC
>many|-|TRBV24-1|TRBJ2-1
CATRHFDEQFF
TGTGCCACCCGACACTTCGATGAGCAGTTCTTC
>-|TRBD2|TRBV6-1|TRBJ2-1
CASYGLAGGPGYNEQFF
TGTGCCAGCTACGGACTAGCGGGAGGGCCGGGATACAATGAGCAGTTCTTC
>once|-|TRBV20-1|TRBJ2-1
CSARPGSNEQFF
TGCAGTGCTAGGCCAGGCAGCAATGAGCAGTTCTTC
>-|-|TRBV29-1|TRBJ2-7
CSVQQGGYEQYF
TGCAGCGTTCAGCAGGGGGGCTACGAGCAGTACTTC
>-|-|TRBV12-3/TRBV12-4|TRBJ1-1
CASSLSIGRGEAFF
TGCGCCAGCAGTTTGTCAATAGGCAGGGGAGAAGCTTTCTTT
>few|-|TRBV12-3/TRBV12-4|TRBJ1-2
CASSQTRQGNYGYTF
TGTGCCAGCAGTCAAACAAGGCAGGGGAACTATGGCTACACCTTC
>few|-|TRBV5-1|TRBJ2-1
CASSGGDSYNEQFF
TGCGCCAGCAGCGGCGGGGACTCCTACAATGAGCAGTTCTTC
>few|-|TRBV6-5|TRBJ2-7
CASSPSGGERDYEQYF
TGTGCCAGCAGTCCCTCCGGGGGTGAACGGGACTACGAGCAGTACTTC
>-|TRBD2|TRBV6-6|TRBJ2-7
CASSYSGREGFEQYF
TGTGCCAGCAGTTACTCGGGGCGGGAGGGTTTTGAGCAGTACTTC
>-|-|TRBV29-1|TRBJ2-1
CSVARNGQFF
TGCAGCGTAGCACGCAATGGGCAGTTCTTC
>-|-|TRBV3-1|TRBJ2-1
CASSQDRGGDYNEQFF
TGTGCCAGCAGCCAAGATCGTGGCGGGGACTACAATGAGCAGTTCTTC
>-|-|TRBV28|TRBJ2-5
CASRRDAKAVETQYF
TGTGCCAGCAGACGGGACGCGAAAGCGGTGGAGACCCAGTACTTC
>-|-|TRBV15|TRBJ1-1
CATRGTGDTEAFF
TGTGCCACCAGGGGGACGGGGGACACTGAAGCTTTCTTT